Below, 25 T cell receptor beta chains from the same sample are listed, as sequenced in a study of blood T cell repertoires in COVID-19. Repertoires were generated with immunoSEQ multiplex PCR, while TCRdb's copy carries only in-frame clones and drops some. Among 95,000 to 150,000 clones listed, roughly 84% were seen once. The specimen sequenced was PBMCs or T cells enriched from blood (not recorded which). Every receptor here comes from a woman under 40 who had recovered from COVID-19.

The genes are TRBV4-3 and TRBJ1-4; D perhaps matches TRBD1 (5 bases). CDR1 is LGHNA and CDR2 is YSLEER in the germline V gene. CDR3 length: 16 residues. Trimming pared 4 bases from V and 6 bases from J, leaving 18 bases between. CDR3 sequence reads: CASSPPTGRGDEKLFF. In DNA, the CDR3 is TGCGCCAGCAGCCCGCCGACCGGCCGGGGGGATGAAAAACTGTTTTTT.

This clone has only one observation. CDR3 region: CASSPGQGAWSNQPQHF. The CDR3 region has the DNA TGCGCCAGCAGCCCAGGACAGGGGGCTTGGAGCAATCAGCCCCAGCATTTT. V is TRBV4-1 and J is TRBJ1-5; 11 bases line up with TRBD1. The CDR3 is 17 residues long. Germline CDR1 MGHRA, CDR2 YSYEKL. V trimming: 4 bases; J trimming: 1 base; junction bases outside the gene matches: 6.

V usage is TRBV4-1 and J usage is TRBJ1-4; 8 nucleotides agree with TRBD1. Per the germline V gene, CDR1 is MGHRA and CDR2 is YSYEKL. Trimming took 6 bases from V and 8 from J; bases not matched to a gene: 8. The CDR3 totals 14 residues. The chain's CDR3 is CASRPTGGKEKLFF. In DNA, the CDR3 is TGCGCCAGCAGACCAACAGGGGGAAAGGAAAAACTGTTTTTT.

The chain couples TRBV28 to TRBJ2-1; weak D call: TRBD2 (7 bases). Between the trimmed V and J ends, which lost 3 bases and 2 bases, there was a span of 14 bases. From germline, CDR1 is MDHEN and CDR2 SYDVKM. The CDR3 is 16 amino acids. Here the CDR3 reads CASSFGGLAPYNEQFF. CDR3 nucleotides: TGTGCCAGCAGTTTCGGGGGGCTAGCCCCCTACAATGAGCAGTTCTTC.

This clone was observed a single time. The V gene is TRBV3-1 (or the pseudogene TRBV3-2), the J gene TRBJ2-7; 8 bases agree with TRBD2. The V gene's germline CDR1 is LGHDT and CDR2 YNNKEL (reference sequence). The CDR3 contains 16 residues. Trimming at V came to 1 base and at J to 0 bases, leaving 5 bases not matched to a gene. CDR3 residues: CASSQGPGLVSYEQYF. CDR3 nucleotides: TGTGCCAGCAGCCAAGGCCCGGGACTAGTCTCCTACGAGCAGTACTTC.

The gene calls are TRBV7-9 and TRBJ2-7; TRBD1 agrees at 8 bases. Per the germline V gene, CDR1 is SEHNR and CDR2 is FQNEAQ (reference sequence). V lost 4 bases and J lost 5; bases outside the gene matches: 1. The CDR3 is 12 residues long. CDR3 region: CASSSTGDEQYF. The CDR3 nucleotides are TGTGCCAGCAGCTCGACAGGGGACGAGCAGTACTTC.

A few counts support this clone. J is TRBJ1-2 and V is TRBV10-3; D may be TRBD1 (5 bases). This CDR3 region has 15 residues. The germline gives CDR1 ENHRY, CDR2 SYGVKD. V lost 4 bases and J 1 base, leaving 13 bases between the germline ends. The CDR3 coding sequence is TGTGCCATCAGTGGGCCATTACAGGATAACTATGGCTACACCTTC. Amino acids: CAISGPLQDNYGYTF.

CDR3 sequence (DNA): TGTGCCAGCAGCCCCCTCGGGAGGGGTGGCACCGGGGAGCTGTTTTTT. The encoded protein is CASSPLGRGGTGELFF. The rearrangement joins TRBV3-1 (or the pseudogene TRBV3-2) to TRBJ2-2; TRBD2 aligns across 8 bases. CDR1 and CDR2 from the germline V gene are LGHDT and YNNKEL (reference sequence). CDR3 length: 16 residues. The junction had 8 bases not matched to a gene; V was cut back by 4 bases and J by 4 bases.

This rearrangement joins TRBV6-1 to TRBJ2-5, with D hard to call. This CDR3 comprises 15 residues. CDR1 and CDR2 (germline): MNHNS, SASEGT. Trimming took off 2 bases at V and 4 bases at J, with 14 bases between the two ends. The CDR3 DNA reads TGTGCCAGCAGTGAACTTCGTGGCAGTGGAGAGACCCAGTACTTC. This translates into CASSELRGSGETQYF.

The chain employs TRBV21-1 and TRBJ2-7; TRBD2 is taken as the D call from the table, unchecked against the DNA. TRBV21-1 is listed as a pseudogene. The CDR3 extends over 15 amino acids. In DNA, the CDR3 is TGTGCCACCATGGGAGGTAGCGGGAGGTGGTACGAGCAGTACTTC. Protein product: CATMGGSGRWYEQYF.

CDR3: CASSSHSGNTIYF. The CDR3 bases are TGTGCCAGCAGCTCCCACTCTGGAAACACCATATATTTT. This chain joins TRBV7-2 and TRBJ1-3, with unresolved D. Trimming cost V 4 bases and J 0 bases, with 4 bases left between them. Germline CDR1 reads SGHTA; CDR2 reads FQGNSA. The CDR3 is 13 amino acids.

V is TRBV19 and J is TRBJ2-7; a weak D match, TRBD2 (6 bases). Between the trimmed V and J ends, which lost 2 bases and 4 bases, there was a span of 18 bases. This CDR3 comprises 16 residues. Germline CDR1 reads LNHDA; CDR2 reads SQIVND (reference sequence). The CDR3 region has the DNA TGTGCCAGTAGTATAATCACGACGGGAGCGACATACGAGCAGTACTTC. The encoded protein is CASSIITTGATYEQYF.

The J gene is TRBJ2-1, the V gene TRBV7-9, with D possibly being TRBD2 (5 bases). Between the trimmed V and J ends, which lost 5 bases and 7 bases, there was a span of 9 bases. The CDR3 sequence is 12 residues long. CDR1 is SEHNR and CDR2 is FQNEAQ in the germline V gene (reference sequence). The CDR3 bases are TGTGCCAGCAGCCGTCTAGCAAATGAGCAGTTCTTC. This translates into CASSRLANEQFF.

This clone was counted a few times. The chain joins TRBV19 to TRBJ1-5; D remains unclear. Germline loops: CDR1 LNHDA, CDR2 SQIVND (reference sequence). This CDR3 spans 15 amino acids. Trimming removed 7 bases at V and 1 base at J, with 14 bases between. The chain's CDR3 is CASMWAHSSNQPQHF. The CDR3 bases are TGTGCCAGTATGTGGGCGCATTCCAGCAATCAGCCCCAGCATTTT.

The chain combines TRBV5-1 with TRBJ1-1, with TRBD1 matching over 7 bases. The ends lost 6 bases at V and 4 bases at J; junction bases unmatched: 12. The CDR3 consists of 15 residues. CDR1 is SGHRS and CDR2 is YFSETQ in the germline V gene. DNA for the CDR3: TGCGCCAGCACCAAGGAGGGGGCGCGGGTCACTGAAGCTTTCTTT. Translation: CASTKEGARVTEAFF.

This chain joins TRBV11-2 and TRBJ2-1, with TRBD2 matching over 7 bases. The CDR3 consists of 15 residues. The germline gives CDR1 SGHAT, CDR2 FQNNGV. Losses at the gene ends were 5 bases for V and 4 bases for J; bases not matched to a gene: 8. Here the CDR3 DNA reads TGTGCCAGCAGCCCATCTCTGGGGGGGTACAATGAGCAGTTCTTC. As protein: CASSPSLGGYNEQFF.

The chain joins TRBV28 to TRBJ1-1; 7 bases are shared with TRBD1. V trimming: 6 bases; J trimming: 3 bases; junction bases outside the gene matches: 13. Germline loops: CDR1 MDHEN, CDR2 SYDVKM. The CDR3 extends over 16 amino acids. Written as DNA, the CDR3 is TGTGCCAGCAGCCAAAACAGGGGCGCAGGGGACACTGAAGCTTTCTTT. Residues: CASSQNRGAGDTEAFF. The full variable domain, rest sourced from reference TRBV28 and TRBJ1-1, is DVKVTQSSRYLVKRTGEKVFLECVQDMDHENMFWYRQDPGLGLRLIYFSYDVKMKEKGDIPEGYSVSREKKERFSLILESASTNQTSMYLCASSQNRGAGDTEAFFGQGTRLTVV.

This clone is labeled large. This sequence joins TRBV6-5 and TRBJ1-2, with D unclear. This CDR3 comprises 14 residues. From germline, CDR1 is MNHEY and CDR2 SVGAGI. V was pared by 2 bases and J by 4 bases, with 11 bases between. CDR3 sequence reads: CASSYGQASYGYTF. The CDR3 DNA reads TGTGCCAGCAGTTACGGTCAGGCTTCCTATGGCTACACCTTC.

This chain connects TRBV27 to TRBJ1-5; D possibly corresponds to TRBD1 (6 bases). In germline, CDR1 is MNHEY, CDR2 SMNVEV (reference sequence). V gave up 6 bases and J gave up 5 bases, with 14 bases separating them. The CDR3 covers 14 residues. CDR3: CASRNNQGYQPQHF. CDR3 in DNA: TGTGCCAGCAGAAATAACCAGGGGTATCAGCCCCAGCATTTT.

CDR3 DNA: TGCGCCAGCAGCCAGCAGGCGGGAGGGCCGAATGAGCAGTTCTTC. This gives the protein CASSQQAGGPNEQFF. The V gene is TRBV4-3, the J gene TRBJ2-1; 9 nucleotides match TRBD2. In germline, CDR1 is LGHNA, CDR2 YSLEER. The CDR3 is 15 amino acids. The J segment lost 7 bases and the V segment lost 3 bases, leaving 7 bases of the junction unmatched.

The rearrangement links TRBV25-1 to TRBJ1-6; D is unresolved. The CDR3 extends over 14 amino acids. V dropped 1 base and J dropped 7 bases, with 8 bases sitting between them. Per the germline V gene, CDR1 is MGHDK and CDR2 is SYGVNS. In nucleotides, the CDR3 is TGTGCCAGCAGTGAATTGAGGCAGAATTCACCCCTCCACTTT. This translates into CASSELRQNSPLHF.

V and J are TRBV28 and TRBJ1-1; unclear D gene. The CDR3 consists of 14 residues. The V and J ends lost 6 bases and 4 bases respectively, with 15 bases between them. CDR1 and CDR2 (germline): MDHEN, SYDVKM. This CDR3 reads CASSRLLEGTEAFF. The CDR3 coding sequence is TGTGCCAGCAGCCGGTTGTTGGAGGGCACTGAAGCTTTCTTT.

This clone was seen once. The V call is TRBV5-1, the J call TRBJ1-6; D gene uncertain. The germline V and J ends were trimmed by 0 bases and 9 bases, with 13 bases remaining between them. The CDR3 runs to 15 residues. CDR1 and CDR2 from the germline V gene are SGHRS and YFSETQ. The CDR3 coding sequence is TGCGCCAGCAGCTTGGATCGTCCGGGTTTTTCACCCCTCCACTTT. This translates into CASSLDRPGFSPLHF.

The rearrangement links TRBV5-1 to TRBJ2-1; weak D call: TRBD1 (6 bases). V was pared by 3 bases and J by 6 bases, with 16 bases between. This CDR3 region has 15 residues. CDR1 and CDR2 from the germline V gene are SGHRS and YFSETQ. The CDR3 DNA sequence: TGCGCCAGCAGCTCTATCAGGGGTTCTTTCAATGAGCAGTTCTTC. Translation: CASSSIRGSFNEQFF.

The genes are TRBV5-4 and TRBJ2-1; 14 nucleotides align to TRBD2. The CDR3 is 16 amino acids. CDR1 is SGHNT, CDR2 YYREEE, per germline (reference sequence). The junction had 11 bases not matched to a gene; V was cut back by 7 bases and J by 8 bases. The CDR3 region is CASRRGTSGSIHEQFF. DNA of the CDR3: TGTGCCAGCCGGAGAGGGACTAGCGGGAGTATCCATGAGCAGTTCTTC.